This T cell receptor (beta chain) was found in a study of cytomegalovirus exposure and HLA in healthy donors. As regards this clone: The antigen is undetermined.

This table comes from immunoSEQ multiplex PCR, and its TCRdb copy is limited to in-frame clones, with some not included. In the table there are 110,000 or so clones, approximately 89% of which are singletons. Points from the study as a whole: Specific recognition of CMV antigens was confirmed in vitro for a few chains (all CMV-associated). Among TCR beta chains, those listed as cytomegalovirus-associated numbered about 150.

In germline, CDR1 is SEHNR, CDR2 FQNEAQ (reference sequence). CDR3 length: 15 amino acids. The V segment lost 5 bases and the J segment 2 bases; nucleotides outside the gene matches: 4. The receptor was derived from a man younger than 35 in good health and CMV-seronegative. This sequence joins TRBV7-9 and TRBJ2-5, with TRBD1 identical over 11 bases. Sequencing was carried out using PBMCs. CDR3 residues: CASSSGTGGQETQYF. The CDR3 DNA reads TGTGCCAGCAGCAGCGGGACAGGGGGACAAGAGACCCAGTACTTC. Drawing the rest from reference TRBV7-9 and TRBJ2-5, the complete variable domain is DTGVSQNPRHKITKRGQNVTFRCDPISEHNRLYWYRQTLGQGPEFLTYFQNEAQLEKSRLLSDRFSAERPKGSFSTLEIQRTEQGDSAMYLCASSSGTGGQETQYFGPGTRLLVL.